These 4 T cell receptor beta chains originate from one sample sequenced in a study of T cell responses to AZD1222 COVID-19 vaccine. Here immunoSEQ multiplex PCR was the method, and the copy in TCRdb shows in-frame clones only, minus some. The sample gives around 100,000 clones, roughly 86% of which show up once; 3.5% to 4.5% is in the top ten. The sequenced sample was peripheral blood, obtained on day 0 of MenACWY control vaccination. These receptors all come from an adult in good health.

In its sample, this clone was seen once. The chain recombines TRBV11-3 with TRBJ2-1; TRBD2 matches at 10 bases. After removal of 4 bases from V and 2 bases from J, the junction contained 2 bases not matched to a gene. Germline V gene sequence: CDR1 SGHNT, CDR2 YENEEA. The CDR3 loop spans 15 amino acids. The CDR3 region is CASSYGLAAYNEQFF. In DNA, the CDR3 is TGTGCCAGCAGCTACGGACTAGCGGCCTACAATGAGCAGTTCTTC.

In regard to this clone: The junction shows a germline mismatch at one end, possibly a read error. The chain combines TRBV7-7 with TRBJ2-4; tentatively, D is TRBD1 (5 bases). CDR3 length equals 14 residues. Germline values: CDR1 SSHAT, CDR2 FNYEAQ (reference sequence). This chain's CDR3 is CASSQTASQNIQYF. The DNA of the CDR3 is TGTGCTAGCAGCCAGACAGCCTCCCAAAACATTCAGTACTTC.

The genes are TRBV6-1 and TRBJ2-2, with D unclear. CDR3 length equals 18 residues. V shed 0 bases and J shed 4 bases, with 18 bases lying between them. CDR1 and CDR2 (germline): MNHNS, SASEGT. Here the CDR3 DNA reads TGTGCCAGCAGTGAAGCGCTGGCCATCCCCTGGGGCACCGGGGAGCTGTTTTTT. Protein sequence: CASSEALAIPWGTGELFF.

The rearrangement joins TRBV2 to TRBJ1-1; 10 bases match TRBD1. V was clipped by 6 bases and J by 5 bases; unmatched bases: 6. The CDR3 length is 14 residues. Germline V gene sequence: CDR1 SNHLY, CDR2 FYNNEI. Here the CDR3 DNA reads TGTGCCAGCAGGGGACAGGGGCGGGGTACTGAAGCTTTCTTT. It yields the protein CASRGQGRGTEAFF. Drawing the rest from reference TRBV2 and TRBJ1-1, the complete variable domain is EPEVTQTPSHQVTQMGQEVILRCVPISNHLYFYWYRQILGQKVEFLVSFYNNEISEKSEIFDDQFSVERPDGSNFTLKIRSTKLEDSAMYFCASRGQGRGTEAFFGQGTRLTVV.